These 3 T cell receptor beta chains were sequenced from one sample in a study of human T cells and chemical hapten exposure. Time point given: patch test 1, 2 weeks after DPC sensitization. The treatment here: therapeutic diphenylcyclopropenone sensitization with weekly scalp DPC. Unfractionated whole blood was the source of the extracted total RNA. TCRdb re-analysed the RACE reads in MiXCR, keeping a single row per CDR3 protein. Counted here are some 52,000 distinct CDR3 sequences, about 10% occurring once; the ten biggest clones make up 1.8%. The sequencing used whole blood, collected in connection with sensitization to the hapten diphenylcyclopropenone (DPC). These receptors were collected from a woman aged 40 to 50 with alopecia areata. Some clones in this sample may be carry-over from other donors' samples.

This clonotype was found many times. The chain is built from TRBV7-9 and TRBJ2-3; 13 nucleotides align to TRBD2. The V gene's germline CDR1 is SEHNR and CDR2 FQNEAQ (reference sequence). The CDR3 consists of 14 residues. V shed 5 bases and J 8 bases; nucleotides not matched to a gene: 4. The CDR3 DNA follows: TGTGCCAGCAGCCCCGGGACTAGCGGGGTTACGCAGTATTTT. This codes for CASSPGTSGVTQYF.

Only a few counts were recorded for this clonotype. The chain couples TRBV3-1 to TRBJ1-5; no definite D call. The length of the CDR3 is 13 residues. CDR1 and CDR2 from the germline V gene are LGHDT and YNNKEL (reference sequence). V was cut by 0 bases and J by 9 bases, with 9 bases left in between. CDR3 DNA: TGTGCCAGCAGCCAAGAGTTAGATAGGCCCCAGCATTTT. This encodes CASSQELDRPQHF.

The CDR3 bases are TGCAGCGGGGTCGGAACTGAAGCTTTCTTT. It encodes CSGVGTEAFF. The rearrangement uses TRBV29-1 and TRBJ1-1; D call uncertain. V was pared by 7 bases and J by 5 bases, with 8 bases between. The CDR3 consists of 10 residues. Germline V gives CDR1 SQVTM, CDR2 ANQGSEA. Full variable domain (remainder filled in from reference TRBV29-1 and TRBJ1-1): SAVISQKPSRDICQRGTSLTIQCQVDSQVTMMFWYRQQPGQSLTLIATANQGSEATYESGFVIDKFPISRPNLTFSTLTVSNMSPEDSSIYLCSGVGTEAFFGQGTRLTVV.